These 10 T cell receptor beta chains came from one sample sequenced in a study of T cells in Graves' hyperthyroidism and ophthalmopathy (dated by TCRdb to 2018 to 2020). Library method: multiplex PCR. The instrument given in TCRdb is Illumina HiSeq 2000. Amplification of TCR beta CDR3 regions was carried out from RNA transcripts. For the first round of RT-PCR on the TCR CDR3, the HTBI primer set was used together with the Qiagen OneStep RT-PCR kit. Using fastp trimming at Q25 and MiXCR clonotype assembly, TCRdb reanalyzed the public sequencing data and kept in-frame beta chains. Each CDR3 protein appears once, grouped with its most common genes and DNA. This sample has approximately 740,000 distinct CDR3 sequences in its table, and 12% to 15% of those were observed once. The ten largest clones capture 10% of the sample. The sequencing input was blood. Source of these receptors: a woman aged 18-30 years with Graves' hyperthyroidism.

This sequence joins TRBV6-2 or TRBV6-3 and TRBJ1-1; D ambiguous. The length of the CDR3 is 17 residues. The V gene's germline CDR1 is MNHEY and CDR2 SVGEGT. Trimming shortened V by 5 bases and J by 1 base, and 20 bases separated the two germline ends. The CDR3 loop is CASSDPRRGGRNTEAFF. The CDR3 coding sequence is TGTGCCAGCAGTGACCCTCGTCGAGGAGGGAGGAACACTGAAGCTTTCTTT.

This clonotype has a handful of counts. The V call is TRBV29-1, the J call TRBJ2-5; TRBD1 matches at 8 bases. The ends lost 2 bases at V and 4 bases at J; junction bases unmatched: 3. The CDR3 covers 13 residues. In germline, CDR1 is SQVTM, CDR2 ANQGSEA. The CDR3 DNA reads TGCAGCGTTGAATGGACAGGGACAGAGACCCAGTACTTC. It encodes CSVEWTGTETQYF.

This clonotype was counted ten times or more. The chain links TRBV28 to TRBJ1-2; TRBD1 matches 7 bases. The trim removed 5 bases at V and 8 bases at J, leaving 14 bases unmatched. The germline V gene has CDR1 MDHEN and CDR2 SYDVKM. The CDR3 loop spans 15 amino acids. The CDR3 DNA sequence: TGTGCCAGCAGTCCGACAGGGTTAGAATCGCGGGGCTACACCTTC. Translated: CASSPTGLESRGYTF.

This sequence joins TRBV6-1 and TRBJ1-5, with 7 bases identical to TRBD1. Unmatched junction bases numbered 5, after V lost 6 bases and J lost 0 bases. Per the germline V gene, CDR1 is MNHNS and CDR2 is SASEGT. The CDR3 consists of 15 residues. The CDR3 sequence is CASRTTGDSNQPQHF. The CDR3 DNA sequence: TGTGCCAGCAGAACCACAGGGGATAGCAATCAGCCCCAGCATTTT.

The sample holds a few counts of this clonotype. The CDR3 region has the DNA TGTGCCAGCAGCGTAGCAGATGGGACGGCCTACGAGCAGTACTTC. Translating gives CASSVADGTAYEQYF. The rearrangement links TRBV9 to TRBJ2-7; D tentatively reads TRBD1 or TRBD2 (5 bases each). V shed 0 bases and J shed 2 bases, with 12 bases lying between them. The CDR3 has 15 residues. Germline lookup yields CDR1 SGDLS and CDR2 YYNGEE.

The genes are TRBV3-1 and TRBJ2-7; D ambiguous. Germline values: CDR1 LGHDT, CDR2 YNNKEL (reference sequence). The CDR3 loop spans 15 amino acids. V was cut by 2 bases and J by 3 bases, with 14 bases left in between. CDR3 nucleotides: TGTGCCAGCAGCCAAAATCCGGAACAGATCTACGAGCAGTACTTC. Residues: CASSQNPEQIYEQYF.

This clonotype was observed many times. The chain's CDR3 is CASSYSVGHRRSCYF. CDR3 DNA: TGTGCCAGCAGTTACTCAGTCGGTCATAGGAGGTCGTGCTACTTC. The V and J genes are TRBV6-2 or TRBV6-3 and TRBJ2-5; maybe TRBD2 (5 bases). The V end lost 0 bases, the J end lost 14 bases, and 22 bases lay between the germline ends. The CDR3 totals 15 residues. The V gene's germline CDR1 is MNHEY and CDR2 SVGEGT.

There are a few counts of this clonotype. The chain's CDR3 is CASSQRFSGRAEEQFF. DNA of the CDR3: TGCGCCAGCAGCCAACGGTTCAGCGGGAGGGCCGAAGAGCAGTTCTTC. The J gene is TRBJ2-1, the V gene TRBV4-3, with TRBD2 identical over 10 bases. The CDR3 is made up of 16 amino acids. J was trimmed by 10 bases and V by 2 bases; bases with no gene match: 11. CDR1 LGHNA and CDR2 YSLEER come from the germline V gene.

Ten or more counts support this clonotype. V is TRBV29-1 and J is TRBJ2-1, with 9 bases lining up with TRBD1. V was clipped by 8 bases and J by 3 bases; unmatched bases: 8. CDR1 and CDR2 (germline): SQVTM, ANQGSEA. The CDR3 covers 14 residues. The CDR3: CSFGTGNLYNEQFF. The CDR3 region has the DNA TGCAGCTTCGGGACAGGGAACCTCTACAATGAGCAGTTCTTC.

In this sample, this clonotype turned up many times. The chain links TRBV3-1 to TRBJ1-4; D gene ambiguous. Germline V gene data show CDR1 as LGHDT and CDR2 as YNNKEL (reference sequence). This CDR3 spans 14 amino acids. Deletions cut 3 bases from V and 0 bases from J, with 5 bases between. In DNA, the CDR3 is TGTGCCAGCAGCCAGGACGCAACTAATGAAAAACTGTTTTTT. Its protein product is CASSQDATNEKLFF.